The rows below give T cell receptor beta chains drawn from one sample of a study of T cells in Graves' hyperthyroidism and ophthalmopathy. MiXCR was run by TCRdb on the multiplex PCR reads, yielding one entry per CDR3 protein. The sample includes some 360,000 distinct CDR3 sequences, more than 11% of them seen just once. Sequencing was performed on blood. These TCRs come from a woman aged 60-70 years with Graves' hyperthyroidism. The CDR3 runs from the conserved cysteine through the conserved F or W. A D gene is named only where the DNA matches it firmly. Clone size appears in some rows only: once, few, many, or a class for an expanded clone.

V	J	size	D	CDR3	DNA
TRBV27	TRBJ1-5	many	.	CASSFVGRPNQPQHF	TGTGCCAGCAGTTTCGTAGGGCGACCGAATCAGCCCCAGCATTTT
TRBV5-1	TRBJ2-7	.	.	CASSGGTLSSYEQYF	TGCGCCAGCAGCGGGGGGACATTGAGCTCCTACGAGCAGTACTTC
TRBV7-9	TRBJ1-5	few	.	CASSLASGAGQPQHF	TGTGCCAGCAGCTTAGCGAGCGGGGCTGGGCAGCCCCAGCATTTT
TRBV4-1	TRBJ2-1	few	.	CASSQDARRASQRENEQFF	TGCGCCAGCAGCCAAGACGCGAGACGGGCCTCCCAAAGAGAGAATGAGCAGTTCTTC
TRBV19	TRBJ1-5	few	.	CASSNGQNQPQHF	TGTGCCAGTAGTAATGGGCAGAACCAGCCCCAGCATTTT
TRBV11-2	TRBJ2-2	many	.	CASSSDSWSGELFF	TGTGCCAGCAGCTCGGACTCTTGGTCCGGGGAGCTGTTTTTT
TRBV11-2	TRBJ2-3	.	TRBD1	CASSLEGQGAPDTQYF	TGTGCCAGCAGCTTAGAAGGGCAGGGGGCACCAGATACGCAGTATTTT
TRBV3-1	TRBJ2-4	many	TRBD1	CASSKGQGPNIQYF	TGTGCCAGCAGCAAAGGACAGGGCCCAAACATTCAGTACTTC
TRBV24-1	TRBJ2-2	many	.	CATSDSTENTGELFF	TGTGCCACCAGTGATTCAACAGAAAACACCGGGGAGCTGTTTTTT
TRBV20-1	TRBJ1-5	few	.	CSARDPGTAGNQPQHF	TGCAGTGCTAGAGATCCCGGGACCGCGGGCAATCAGCCCCAGCATTTT